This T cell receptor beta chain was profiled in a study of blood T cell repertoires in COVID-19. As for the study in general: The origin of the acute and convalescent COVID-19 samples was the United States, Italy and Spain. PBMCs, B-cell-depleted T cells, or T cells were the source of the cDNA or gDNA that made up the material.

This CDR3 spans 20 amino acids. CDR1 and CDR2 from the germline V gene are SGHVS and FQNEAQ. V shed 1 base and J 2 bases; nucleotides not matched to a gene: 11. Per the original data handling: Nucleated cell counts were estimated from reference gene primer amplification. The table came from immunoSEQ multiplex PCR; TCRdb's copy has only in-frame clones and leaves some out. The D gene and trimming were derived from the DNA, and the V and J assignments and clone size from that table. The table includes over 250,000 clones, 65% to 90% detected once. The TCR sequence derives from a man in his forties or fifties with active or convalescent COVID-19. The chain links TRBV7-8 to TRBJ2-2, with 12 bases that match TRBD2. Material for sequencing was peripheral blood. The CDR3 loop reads CASSLDLPGLAGLNTGELFF. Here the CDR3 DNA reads TGTGCCAGCAGCTTAGACCTTCCGGGACTAGCGGGCCTCAACACCGGGGAGCTGTTTTTT.